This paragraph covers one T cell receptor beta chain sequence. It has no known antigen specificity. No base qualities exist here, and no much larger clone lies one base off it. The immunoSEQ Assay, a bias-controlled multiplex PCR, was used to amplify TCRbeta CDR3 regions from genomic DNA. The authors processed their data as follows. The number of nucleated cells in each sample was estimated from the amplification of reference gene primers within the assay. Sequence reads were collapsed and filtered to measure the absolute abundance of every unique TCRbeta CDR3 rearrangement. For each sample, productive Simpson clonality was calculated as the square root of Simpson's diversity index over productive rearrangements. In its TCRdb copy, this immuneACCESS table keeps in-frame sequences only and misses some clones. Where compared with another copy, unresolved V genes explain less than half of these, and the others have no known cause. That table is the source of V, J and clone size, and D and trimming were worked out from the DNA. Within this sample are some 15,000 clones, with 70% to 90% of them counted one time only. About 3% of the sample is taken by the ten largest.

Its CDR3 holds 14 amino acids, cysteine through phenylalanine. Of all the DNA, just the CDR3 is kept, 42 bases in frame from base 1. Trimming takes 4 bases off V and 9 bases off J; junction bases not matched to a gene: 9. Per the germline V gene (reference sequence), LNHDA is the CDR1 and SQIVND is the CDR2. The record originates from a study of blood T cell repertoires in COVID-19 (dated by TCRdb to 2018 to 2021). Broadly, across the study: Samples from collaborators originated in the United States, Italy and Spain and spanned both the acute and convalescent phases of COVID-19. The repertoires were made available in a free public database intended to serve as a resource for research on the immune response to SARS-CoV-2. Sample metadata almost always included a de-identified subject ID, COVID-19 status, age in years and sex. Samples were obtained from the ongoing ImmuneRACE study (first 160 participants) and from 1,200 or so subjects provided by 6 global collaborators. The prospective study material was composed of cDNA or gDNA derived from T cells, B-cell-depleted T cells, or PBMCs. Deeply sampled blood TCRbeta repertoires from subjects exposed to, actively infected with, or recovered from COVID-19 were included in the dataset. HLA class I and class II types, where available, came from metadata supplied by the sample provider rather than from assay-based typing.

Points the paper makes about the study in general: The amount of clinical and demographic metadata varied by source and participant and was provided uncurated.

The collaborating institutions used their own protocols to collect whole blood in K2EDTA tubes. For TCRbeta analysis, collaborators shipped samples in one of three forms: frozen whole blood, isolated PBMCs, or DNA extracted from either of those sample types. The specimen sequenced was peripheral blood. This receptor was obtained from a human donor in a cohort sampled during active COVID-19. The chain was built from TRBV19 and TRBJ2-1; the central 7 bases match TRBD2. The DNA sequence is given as TGTGCCAGTAGTACAAGGACTAGGAGGACTGAGCAGTTCTTC. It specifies CASSTRTRRTEQFF.